The clone carrying this T cell receptor beta chain was found a few times. Antigen: not known. This entry belongs to a study of beta chain features in type 1 diabetes. What was sequenced were expressed TCRB transcripts, since all of the isolated RNA had been reverse transcribed. The table came from immunoSEQ multiplex PCR; TCRdb's copy has only in-frame clones and leaves some out. The repertoire holds 300,000 or so clones, with roughly 13% as singletons. Study outcomes and limitations: Researchers reported that naive, central memory and Treg TCRB repertoires appeared more similar in patients than in healthy donors. TCRB rearrangement may or may not be influenced by HLA type; here this remained unresolved. TCRB CDR3s were moderately but significantly shorter in Type 1 diabetes patients in all four CD4+ subsets.

Researchers reported sorting CD4+ naive, central memory, regulatory and stem cell-like memory cells via CD45RO/CCR7/CD25/CD127/CD95/CD27. This CDR3 region has 12 residues. The germline V gene has CDR1 GTSNPN and CDR2 SVGIG (reference sequence). Trimming pared 5 bases from V and 11 bases from J, leaving 16 bases between. Material: naive CD4+ T cells from blood. This sequence was found in a woman under 30 with type 1 diabetes. The V gene is TRBV30, the J gene TRBJ2-1, with D tentatively TRBD2 (6 bases). The CDR3 region is CAWRDSPPQQFF. The DNA for the CDR3 is TGTGCCTGGCGGGACTCCCCCCCACAGCAGTTCTTC.